Listed below are T cell receptor beta chains from one sample, sequenced in a study of neoadjuvant anti-PD-1 for oral cavity cancer. Generated by immunoSEQ multiplex PCR, the TCRdb table keeps only in-frame clones and is missing some. This table holds over 11,000 clones, more than 65% found once. The sample here was PBMCs, taken before nivolumab (anti-PD-1) treatment. These TCRs come from a person aged 35 to 85 with oral cavity squamous cell carcinoma. CDR3s include the opening cysteine and the closing phenylalanine or tryptophan. D genes are given only for firm matches. For some rows the clone size is stated as once, few or many, or as a class when expanded; others skip it.

v_gene: TRBV5-4; d_gene: TRBD1; abundance: .; j_gene: TRBJ1-4; CDR3aa: CASSARDSPNEKLFF; CDR3nt: TGTGCCAGCAGCGCAAGGGACAGCCCTAATGAAAAACTGTTTTTT
v_gene: TRBV10-3; d_gene: .; abundance: .; j_gene: TRBJ2-3; CDR3aa: CAIRGGSTDTQYF; CDR3nt: TGTGCCATCAGGGGGGGAAGCACAGATACGCAGTATTTT
v_gene: TRBV9; d_gene: TRBD2; abundance: .; j_gene: TRBJ2-3; CDR3aa: CASSVAREGLAGVDTQYF; CDR3nt: TGTGCCAGCAGCGTAGCCCGGGAGGGACTAGCGGGGGTAGATACGCAGTATTTT
v_gene: TRBV18; d_gene: TRBD1; abundance: .; j_gene: TRBJ1-1; CDR3aa: CASSPTGGITAGDTEAFF; CDR3nt: TGTGCCAGCTCACCTACAGGGGGCATTACCGCAGGAGACACTGAAGCTTTCTTT
v_gene: TRBV30; d_gene: .; abundance: .; j_gene: TRBJ1-4; CDR3aa: CAWSATGNREKLFF; CDR3nt: TGTGCCTGGAGTGCAACAGGGAATCGTGAAAAACTGTTTTTT
v_gene: TRBV4-1; d_gene: .; abundance: .; j_gene: TRBJ1-5; CDR3aa: CASSQGSTHSNQPQHF; CDR3nt: TGCGCCAGCAGCCAAGGTTCCACACATAGCAATCAGCCCCAGCATTTT
v_gene: TRBV19; d_gene: TRBD1; abundance: .; j_gene: TRBJ1-6; CDR3aa: CASSIGTGYSPLHF; CDR3nt: TGTGCCAGTAGTATAGGGACAGGGTACTCACCCCTCCACTTT
v_gene: TRBV18; d_gene: .; abundance: .; j_gene: TRBJ1-5; CDR3aa: CASNPQGNNQPQHF; CDR3nt: TGTGCCAGCAACCCACAGGGAAACAATCAGCCCCAGCATTTT
v_gene: TRBV10-3; d_gene: TRBD1; abundance: .; j_gene: TRBJ1-2; CDR3aa: CAISVDPGTGLSGGYTF; CDR3nt: TGTGCCATCAGTGTAGATCCCGGGACAGGGCTATCTGGTGGCTACACCTTC
v_gene: TRBV7-8; d_gene: .; abundance: .; j_gene: TRBJ1-2; CDR3aa: CASSLRVPPQGYGYTF; CDR3nt: TGTGCCAGCAGCTTAAGAGTCCCCCCGCAGGGTTATGGCTACACCTTC
v_gene: TRBV28; d_gene: .; abundance: .; j_gene: TRBJ2-7; CDR3aa: CASSGPGHGSVVWYF; CDR3nt: TGTGCCAGCAGTGGTCCGGGACACGGGAGTGTAGTATGGTACTTC
v_gene: TRBV6-4; d_gene: .; abundance: .; j_gene: TRBJ1-1; CDR3aa: CASSEQLNTEAFF; CDR3nt: TGTGCCAGCAGCGAACAGTTGAACACTGAAGCTTTCTTT
v_gene: TRBV6-5; d_gene: TRBD1; abundance: .; j_gene: TRBJ1-6; CDR3aa: CASSYSRTGDSPLHF; CDR3nt: TGTGCCAGCAGTTACTCTCGTACAGGGGATTCACCCCTCCACTTT
v_gene: TRBV5-5; d_gene: .; abundance: few; j_gene: TRBJ1-6; CDR3aa: CASNPSTVGLSSPLHF; CDR3nt: TGTGCCAGCAACCCCTCGACAGTTGGTCTGAGTTCACCCCTCCACTTT
v_gene: TRBV9; d_gene: .; abundance: .; j_gene: TRBJ1-1; CDR3aa: CASSVEAGVGTEAFF; CDR3nt: TGTGCCAGCAGCGTAGAGGCAGGGGTTGGAACTGAAGCTTTCTTT
v_gene: TRBV11-3; d_gene: .; abundance: .; j_gene: TRBJ1-5; CDR3aa: CASNKAGPQHF; CDR3nt: TGTGCCAGCAACAAAGCGGGTCCCCAGCATTTT
v_gene: TRBV30; d_gene: TRBD2; abundance: .; j_gene: TRBJ2-7; CDR3aa: CAWTGGGSYEQYF; CDR3nt: TGTGCCTGGACGGGCGGGGGCTCCTACGAGCAGTACTTC